The 16 T cell receptor beta chains below all came from one sample that was sequenced in a study of response to subunit inactivated influenza vaccine (dated by TCRdb to 2016 to 2019). The library was built by means of RT-PCR. The sequencer was an Illumina HiSeq 2500. The public reads were run again by TCRdb, first through fastp at Q25 and then through MiXCR, and only productive beta chains were kept. Every entry covers one CDR3 protein and lists the most common genes and DNA from its rows. The sample includes fewer than 750,000 distinct CDR3 sequences, with 14% observed a single time. 11% of the sample is in the top ten clones. The material was PBMCs from blood, obtained 11 to 12 days after vaccination. Receptor source: a man aged 45-65 years who received an inactivated influenza vaccine. Donor details come from another sample of the same person, matched by shared clones.

This clonotype showed up just a few times. V and J are TRBV20-1 and TRBJ2-3; 9 positions match TRBD2. Trimming removed 6 bases from V and 2 bases from J; junction bases left unmatched: 6. The CDR3 covers 14 residues. Germline CDR1 is DFQATT and CDR2 is SNEGSKA (reference sequence). This chain's CDR3 is CSANLAGNTDTQYF. In nucleotides, the CDR3 is TGCAGTGCCAACCTAGCGGGAAACACAGATACGCAGTATTTT.

This clonotype was observed a few times. The rearrangement links TRBV5-6 to TRBJ2-7; D not resolved. Trimming removed 4 bases from V and 3 bases from J, with 20 bases in between. CDR1 and CDR2 from the germline V gene are SGHDT and YYEEEE. CDR3 length: 16 residues. The CDR3 coding sequence is TGTGCCAGCAGCAAACCAACGTCTAGGATCGGCTACGAGCAGTACTTC. The encoded protein is CASSKPTSRIGYEQYF.

This clonotype was recorded many times. This chain links TRBV12-3 or TRBV12-4 with TRBJ1-2; 8 nucleotides match TRBD1. The junction had 10 bases not matched to a gene; V was cut back by 6 bases and J by 4 bases. The CDR3 runs 15 residues. Here the CDR3 reads CASSPTGTGLYGYTF. The DNA of the CDR3 is TGTGCCAGCAGCCCAACAGGGACAGGACTCTATGGCTACACCTTC.

The V gene is TRBV7-3, the J gene TRBJ2-1; TRBD1 might be the D (8 bases). Germline V CDR1 and CDR2: SGHTA, FQGTGA. The CDR3 runs to 16 residues. V was pared by 5 bases and J by 5 bases, with 19 bases between. The CDR3, as DNA: TGTGCCAGCAGCATTACAGGGGGAGGGATTGACAATGAGCAGTTCTTC. Translating it yields CASSITGGGIDNEQFF.

The chain employs TRBV5-1 and TRBJ1-6, with 7 bases aligning to TRBD1. The CDR3 is 14 residues long. V lost 5 bases to trimming and J lost 10 bases; unmatched junction nucleotides: 9. Per germline, CDR1 SGHRS and CDR2 YFSETQ. CDR3: CASRSTGEGSPLHF. In DNA, the CDR3 is TGCGCCAGCAGATCCACAGGGGAGGGATCACCCCTCCACTTT.

This clonotype was recorded many times. The chain carries TRBV7-2 and TRBJ2-2; no firm D call. The V end lost 3 bases, the J end lost 6 bases, and 11 bases lay between the germline ends. CDR3 size: 14 residues. The germline gives CDR1 SGHTA, CDR2 FQGNSA. The CDR3: CASSFDKGSGELFF. CDR3 in DNA: TGTGCCAGCAGCTTCGACAAAGGTTCCGGGGAGCTGTTTTTT.

This clonotype came up a few times. The genes are TRBV12-3 or TRBV12-4 and TRBJ1-4; D gene unclear. CDR3 size: 13 residues. V dropped 5 bases and J dropped 12 bases, with 16 bases sitting between them. CDR3 sequence reads: CASSPGSPLQLFF. DNA of the CDR3: TGTGCCAGCAGTCCCGGGAGCCCTCTGCAACTGTTTTTT.

This clonotype was recorded a few times. The chain couples TRBV6-2 or TRBV6-3 to TRBJ2-1; 8 positions match TRBD1. The CDR3 consists of 15 residues. Per the germline V gene, CDR1 is MNHEY and CDR2 is SVGEGT. V trimming: 2 bases; J trimming: 4 bases; junction bases outside the gene matches: 4. CDR3 sequence reads: CASSYVDRAYNEQFF. DNA of the CDR3: TGTGCCAGCAGTTACGTGGACAGGGCTTACAATGAGCAGTTCTTC.

J is TRBJ1-1 and V is TRBV6-1; D perhaps matches TRBD1 (5 bases). V shed 6 bases and J shed 10 bases, with 21 bases lying between them. The CDR3 covers 14 residues. Germline V gene lookup returns CDR1 MNHNS and CDR2 SASEGT. This CDR3 reads CASSPQGSGSLAFF. For the CDR3, the DNA is TGTGCCAGCAGCCCCCAGGGAAGTGGCAGTCTAGCTTTCTTT.

Ten or more counts support this clonotype. The chain joins TRBV20-1 to TRBJ2-4; D unclear. The germline gives CDR1 DFQATT, CDR2 SNEGSKA (reference sequence). Trimming took 5 bases from V and 1 from J, leaving 18 bases between them. The CDR3 has 16 residues. The CDR3 DNA reads as TGCAGTGCTTCTAGACTGGATCCCAGCGCCAAAAACATTCAGTACTTC. It translates to CSASRLDPSAKNIQYF.

This clonotype was counted between two and nine times. This chain connects TRBV29-1 to TRBJ2-3, with D tentatively TRBD1 or TRBD2 (5 bases each). This CDR3 has 14 residues. Trimming removed 7 bases at V and 0 bases at J, with 14 bases between. Germline loops: CDR1 SQVTM, CDR2 ANQGSEA. The CDR3 is CSGGDGSSTDTQYF. DNA of the CDR3: TGCAGCGGAGGGGACGGATCTAGCACAGATACGCAGTATTTT.

This clonotype occurred many times. The chain has TRBV30 and TRBJ2-7, with D possibly TRBD2 on 6 matching bases. Germline CDR1 reads GTSNPN; CDR2 reads SVGIG (reference sequence). V lost 4 bases, J lost 1 base, and 17 bases lay in between. There are 15 residues in the CDR3. CDR3 sequence (DNA): TGTGCCTGGAATCATGGGACTGTACTATCCTACGAGCAGTACTTC. It codes for CAWNHGTVLSYEQYF.

The CDR3 is CSAPDSDEQFF. In DNA, the CDR3 is TGCAGTGCCCCGGACAGTGATGAGCAGTTCTTC. This sequence joins TRBV20-1 and TRBJ2-1; D might be TRBD1 (6 bases). The CDR3 is 11 residues long. V was trimmed by 6 bases and J by 8 bases, leaving 11 bases between them. Germline lookup yields CDR1 DFQATT and CDR2 SNEGSKA (reference sequence).

The genes are TRBV6-2 or TRBV6-3 and TRBJ1-2; D not resolved. CDR3 size: 13 residues. Germline lookup yields CDR1 MNHEY and CDR2 SVGEGT. The V gene lost 2 bases and the J gene lost 5 bases, with 9 bases spanning the gap. The CDR3 nucleotides are TGTGCCAGCAGTTACGCCCAACAGTATGGCTACACCTTC. As protein: CASSYAQQYGYTF.

This clonotype was seen only a few times. J is TRBJ2-2 and V is TRBV5-1; D perhaps matches TRBD2 (5 bases). Germline V gene data show CDR1 as SGHRS and CDR2 as YFSETQ. CDR3 size: 14 residues. Between the trimmed V and J ends, which lost 3 bases and 5 bases, there was a span of 11 bases. The CDR3 loop reads CASSSWPGTGELFF. Written as DNA, the CDR3 is TGCGCCAGCAGCTCGTGGCCGGGGACCGGGGAGCTGTTTTTT.

The chain is built from TRBV5-1 and TRBJ2-1; 8 positions agree with TRBD2. CDR3 length equals 16 residues. The germline V gene has CDR1 SGHRS and CDR2 YFSETQ. Trimming took 1 base from V and 7 from J; bases not matched to a gene: 10. CDR3 region: CASSLIAGQRLNEQFF. In DNA form, the CDR3 reads TGCGCCAGCAGCTTGATAGCGGGACAAAGGTTGAATGAGCAGTTCTTC.